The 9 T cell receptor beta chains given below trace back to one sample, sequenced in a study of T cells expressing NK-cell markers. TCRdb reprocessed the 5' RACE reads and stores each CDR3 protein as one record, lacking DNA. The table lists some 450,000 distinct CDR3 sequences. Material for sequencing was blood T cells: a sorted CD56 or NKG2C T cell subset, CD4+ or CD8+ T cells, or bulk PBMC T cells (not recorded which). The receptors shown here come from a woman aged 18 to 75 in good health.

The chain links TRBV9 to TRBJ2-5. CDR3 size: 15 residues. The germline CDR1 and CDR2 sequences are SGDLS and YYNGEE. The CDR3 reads CASSVSVIPEETQYF.

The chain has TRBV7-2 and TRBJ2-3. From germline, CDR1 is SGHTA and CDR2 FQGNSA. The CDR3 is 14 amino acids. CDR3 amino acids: CASSPRARTDTQYF.

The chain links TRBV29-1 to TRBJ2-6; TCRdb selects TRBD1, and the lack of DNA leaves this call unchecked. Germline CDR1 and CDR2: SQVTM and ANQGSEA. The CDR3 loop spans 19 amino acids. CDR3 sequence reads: CSVEDWLDSPGPGANVLTF.

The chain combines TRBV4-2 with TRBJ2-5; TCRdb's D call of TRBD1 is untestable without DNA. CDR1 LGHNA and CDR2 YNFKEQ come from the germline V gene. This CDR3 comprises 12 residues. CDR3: CASSHPGETQYF.

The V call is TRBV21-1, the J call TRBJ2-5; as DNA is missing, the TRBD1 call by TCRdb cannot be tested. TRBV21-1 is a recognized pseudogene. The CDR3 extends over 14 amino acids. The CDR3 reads CASTTGGSRETQYF.

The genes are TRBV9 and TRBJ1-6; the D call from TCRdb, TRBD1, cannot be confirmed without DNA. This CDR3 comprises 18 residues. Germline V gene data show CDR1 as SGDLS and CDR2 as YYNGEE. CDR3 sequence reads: CASSPPLTGGAYNSPLHF.

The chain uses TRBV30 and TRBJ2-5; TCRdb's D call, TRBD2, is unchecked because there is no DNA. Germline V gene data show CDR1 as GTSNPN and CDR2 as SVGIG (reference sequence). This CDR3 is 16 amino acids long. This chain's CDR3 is CAWKGGEGVYQETQYF.

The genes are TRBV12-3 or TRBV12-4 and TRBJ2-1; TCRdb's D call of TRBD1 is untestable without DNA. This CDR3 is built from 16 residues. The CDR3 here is CASNGGGGGPYNEQFF.

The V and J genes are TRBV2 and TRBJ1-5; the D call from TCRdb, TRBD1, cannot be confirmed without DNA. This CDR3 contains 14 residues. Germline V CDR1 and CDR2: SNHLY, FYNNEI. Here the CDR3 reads CASSSRDPNQPQHF.